These 18 T cell receptor beta chains came from one sample sequenced in a study of blood T cell repertoires in COVID-19. Profiling relied on immunoSEQ multiplex PCR, and the TCRdb table lists in-frame clones only, not all of them. This table has hundreds of thousands of clones, about nine tenths appearing once. What was sequenced was peripheral blood. These receptors were collected from a woman between 25 and 40 years old with COVID-19, enrolled during active disease.

V and J are TRBV6-2 or TRBV6-3 and TRBJ2-1; 9 bases map to TRBD2. V shed 4 bases and J 4 bases; nucleotides not matched to a gene: 11. This CDR3 comprises 17 residues. The germline gives CDR1 MNHEY, CDR2 SVGEGT. CDR3 bases: TGTGCCAGCAGTTCTCTCAAGCGGGAGGAGCTTTACAATGAGCAGTTCTTC. Translation gives CASSSLKREELYNEQFF.

V usage is TRBV14 and J usage is TRBJ2-5; D gene unclear. Deletions cut 6 bases from V and 0 bases from J, with 17 bases between. The CDR3 loop spans 16 amino acids. Looked up from germline, CDR1 is SGHDN and CDR2 is FVKESK. For the CDR3, the DNA is TGTGCCAGCAGTAGACTCGGGTGGCAGTACCAAGAGACCCAGTACTTC. Protein sequence: CASSRLGWQYQETQYF.

This clone was recorded a few times. The rearrangement joins TRBV6-6 to TRBJ1-1; TRBD1 aligns across 8 bases. Germline CDR1 is MNHNY and CDR2 is SVGAGI (reference sequence). Germline trimming cut 6 bases from V and 6 bases from J; bases unmatched to any gene: 3. The CDR3 runs to 12 residues. Written as DNA, the CDR3 is TGTGCCAGCAGCCAGGGGGCAGCTGAAGCTTTCTTT. Translation gives CASSQGAAEAFF.

The J gene is TRBJ1-2, the V gene TRBV6-4, with unresolved D. Trimming left V 0 bases short and J 6 bases short, with 14 bases between. CDR1 MRHNA and CDR2 SNTAGT come from the germline V gene. This CDR3 is 15 amino acids long. The CDR3: CASSDSRGGLDGYTF. CDR3 coding DNA: TGTGCCAGCAGTGACTCTCGGGGAGGACTGGATGGCTACACCTTC.

The chain employs TRBV3-1 (or the pseudogene TRBV3-2) and TRBJ2-3; D not resolved. Per the germline V gene, CDR1 is LGHDT and CDR2 is YNNKEL (reference sequence). This CDR3 is built from 16 residues. Trimming cost V 4 bases and J 2 bases, with 16 bases left between them. The CDR3 DNA sequence: TGTGCCAGCAGCCGCAACCTGCGTGGTCACACAGATACGCAGTATTTT. Its protein product is CASSRNLRGHTDTQYF.

The V and J genes are TRBV19 and TRBJ1-3, with D possibly matching TRBD1 (5 bases). Germline V gene sequence: CDR1 LNHDA, CDR2 SQIVND (reference sequence). V gave up 3 bases and J gave up 2 bases, with 11 bases separating them. The CDR3 spans 15 residues. The CDR3 nucleotides read TGTGCCAGTAGTATCTCCTCAGGGACTGGAAACACCATATATTTT. The encoded protein is CASSISSGTGNTIYF.

The chain recombines TRBV24-1 with TRBJ2-4; TRBD2 is a possible D gene (6 bases). The V gene's germline CDR1 is KGHDR and CDR2 SFDVKD. The V end lost 5 bases, the J end lost 4 bases, and 11 bases lay between the germline ends. This CDR3 region has 14 residues. The CDR3 loop reads CATSGGTGKNIQYF. The CDR3 nucleotides read TGTGCCACCAGTGGTGGGACTGGAAAAAACATTCAGTACTTC.

This clone was observed a single time. The DNA of the CDR3 is TGTGCCAGCAAAAGAGGCAGCGGAACGGAGCAGTACGTC. It yields the protein CASKRGSGTEQYV. This chain joins TRBV6-7 and TRBJ2-7; D is perhaps TRBD2 (5 bases). TRBV6-7 is flagged as an ORF with uncertain function. Trimming removed 7 bases at V and 7 bases at J, with 17 bases between. This CDR3 comprises 13 residues.

The chain couples TRBV5-5 to TRBJ2-2; 7 bases line up with TRBD1. V shed 3 bases and J 5 bases; nucleotides not matched to a gene: 10. CDR3 length equals 16 residues. Germline CDR1 is SGHKS and CDR2 is YYEKEE (reference sequence). CDR3 in DNA: TGTGCCAGCAGCTCAGAGGACAGGATCGGTACCGGGGAGCTGTTTTTT. This translates into CASSSEDRIGTGELFF.

The sample holds a few counts of this clone. The chain links TRBV28 to TRBJ1-3; 8 bases line up with TRBD1. Per germline, CDR1 MDHEN and CDR2 SYDVKM. This CDR3 is 15 amino acids long. V gave up 8 bases and J gave up 5 bases; unmatched junction bases: 11. The CDR3 sequence is CASVPDRAVRNTIYF. The CDR3 region has the DNA TGTGCCAGCGTGCCGGACAGGGCGGTCCGAAACACCATATATTTT.

This chain connects TRBV29-1 to TRBJ2-7, with a tentative D call TRBD1 (5 bases). The V gene lost 2 bases and the J gene lost 2 bases, with 10 bases spanning the gap. CDR1 is SQVTM, CDR2 ANQGSEA, per germline. The CDR3 contains 13 residues. This CDR3 is CSVETGSPYEQYF. As DNA, the CDR3 is TGCAGCGTTGAAACAGGAAGTCCCTACGAGCAGTACTTC.

This chain connects TRBV19 to TRBJ2-5; 9 bases agree with TRBD2. The length of the CDR3 is 14 residues. Germline V gives CDR1 LNHDA, CDR2 SQIVND (reference sequence). V dropped 5 bases and J dropped 7; count of bases not matched to a gene: 8. CDR3 region: CASSAAGGPGTQYF. In DNA form, the CDR3 reads TGTGCCAGTAGTGCGGCGGGAGGGCCGGGGACCCAGTACTTC.

The chain links TRBV19 to TRBJ2-2, with TRBD1 as a possible D gene (6 bases). CDR1 and CDR2 from the germline V gene are LNHDA and SQIVND (reference sequence). This CDR3 has 14 residues. Trimming stripped 5 bases from V and 1 base from J, with 8 bases between. CDR3 residues: CASSVGQNTGELFF. As DNA, the CDR3 is TGTGCCAGTAGTGTGGGACAGAACACCGGGGAGCTGTTTTTT.

This rearrangement joins TRBV6-5 to TRBJ2-7, with 7 bases fitting TRBD1. The CDR3 loop spans 11 amino acids. The V segment lost 8 bases and the J segment 3 bases; nucleotides outside the gene matches: 1. Germline CDR1 and CDR2: MNHEY and SVGAGI. CDR3 DNA sequence: TGTGCCAGCGGACAGGTCTACGAGCAGTACGTC. Encoded protein: CASGQVYEQYV.

Of note for this clone: An end of the junction differs from the germline gene, which may be a read error. The chain joins TRBV9 to TRBJ2-6, with D tentatively TRBD2 (6 bases). CDR3 length: 15 amino acids. Germline CDR1 and CDR2: SGDLS and YYNGEE. CDR3 DNA: TGTGCCAGCAGCGTAGGGGACTCTGGGGCTAACGTCCTGACTTTC. Residues: CASSVGDSGANVLTF.

The rearrangement links TRBV3-1 (or the pseudogene TRBV3-2) to TRBJ2-6; D ambiguous. The CDR3 totals 14 residues. Trimming cost V 1 base and J 1 base, with 2 bases left between them. Germline values: CDR1 LGHDT, CDR2 YNNKEL (reference sequence). The CDR3 region has the DNA TGTGCCAGCAGCCAAGCTTCTGGGGCCAACGTCCTGACTTTC. Its protein product is CASSQASGANVLTF.

The V gene is TRBV14, the J gene TRBJ1-2; the D is unclear. V shed 0 bases and J shed 5 bases, with 10 bases lying between them. The CDR3 consists of 14 residues. Germline CDR1 reads SGHDN; CDR2 reads FVKESK. CDR3 region: CASSQEWGDYGYTF. CDR3 DNA sequence: TGTGCCAGCAGCCAAGAGTGGGGAGATTATGGCTACACCTTC.

The chain joins TRBV5-1 to TRBJ2-1; the match to TRBD2 covers 9 bases. This CDR3 spans 16 amino acids. With V trimmed by 5 bases and J by 7 bases, 13 bases remained unmatched. In germline, CDR1 is SGHRS, CDR2 YFSETQ. CDR3 loop: CASSTSAGGPGNEQFF. The CDR3 nucleotides are TGCGCCAGCAGTACAAGCGCGGGAGGGCCGGGTAATGAGCAGTTCTTC.